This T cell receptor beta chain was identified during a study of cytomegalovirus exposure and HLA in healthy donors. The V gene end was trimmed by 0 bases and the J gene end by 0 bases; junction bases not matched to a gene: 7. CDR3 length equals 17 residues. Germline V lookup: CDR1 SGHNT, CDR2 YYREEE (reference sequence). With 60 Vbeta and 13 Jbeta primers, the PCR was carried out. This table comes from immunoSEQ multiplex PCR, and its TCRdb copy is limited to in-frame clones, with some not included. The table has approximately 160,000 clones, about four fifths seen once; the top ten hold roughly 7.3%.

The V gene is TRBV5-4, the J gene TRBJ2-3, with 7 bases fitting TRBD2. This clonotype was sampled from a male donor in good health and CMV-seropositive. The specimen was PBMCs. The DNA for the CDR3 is TGTGCCAGCAGCTTGGACTTAAGCGGGGCTAGCACAGATACGCAGTATTTT. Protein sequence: CASSLDLSGASTDTQYF.